This T cell receptor (beta chain) originates from a study of monozygotic twins with inflammatory bowel disease. General study points: Sharing of clonotypes with others was lower in IBD patients than in healthy twins, and this was especially so with disease activity. It was in IBD patients that TCRbeta diversity (inverse Simpson) was lower than in healthy co-twins.

To note about this clonotype: The antigen is not known.

With eight separate reactions per sample, the authors made cDNA. The UMIs carried a 6-nucleotide sample barcode, and they were added by template switching. TCRdb re-called the 5' RACE reads; every CDR3 protein appears as one record, without DNA. This table lists about 300,000 distinct CDR3 sequences. The CDR3 contains 12 residues. Germline-derived CDR1 and CDR2 are SGHRS and YFSETQ. The gene calls are TRBV5-1 and TRBJ1-2; TCRdb designates TRBD1, a call that cannot be tested without DNA. The sample comprised blood. This TCR derives from a human donor with ulcerative colitis or Crohn's disease, or a healthy co-twin of an affected twin (not recorded which). The CDR3 sequence is CVSSPGSYGYTF. The whole variable domain, filled in from reference TRBV5-1 and TRBJ1-2, reads KAGVTQTPRYLIKTRGQQVTLSCSPISGHRSVSWYQQTPGQGLQFLFEYFSETQRNKGNFPGRFSGRQFSNSRSEMNVSTLELGDSALYLCVSSPGSYGYTFGSGTRLTVV.